Listed here are 20 T cell receptor beta chains from one sample, sequenced in a study of T cell changes during pregnancy in multiple sclerosis. The method was immunoSEQ multiplex PCR; TCRdb's version includes in-frame clones alone and lacks a portion of them. Counted here are around 31,000 clones, 87% occurring once; the ten biggest clones make up approximately 8.7%. Sequenced material: CD8+ T cells from peripheral blood mononuclear cells, taken in the first trimester of pregnancy. All receptors derive from a female donor with multiple sclerosis, enrolled in a pregnancy study.

The V gene is TRBV30, the J gene TRBJ2-2, with 10 bases aligning to TRBD2. Germline CDR1 and CDR2: GTSNPN and SVGIG (reference sequence). There are 17 residues in the CDR3. With 0 bases clipped from V and 0 bases from J, the junction kept 4 bases outside the gene matches. CDR3 DNA sequence: TGTGCCTGGAGTGTCCCTAGCGGGGGACCGAACACCGGGGAGCTGTTTTTT. It translates to CAWSVPSGGPNTGELFF.

The chain carries TRBV6-4 and TRBJ2-7, with D possibly being TRBD1 (6 bases). There are 13 residues in the CDR3. V gave up 11 bases and J gave up 0 bases, with 14 bases separating them. The germline CDR1 and CDR2 sequences are MRHNA and SNTAGT. The CDR3 DNA follows: TGTGCCGGGACGGCGGACAGCTCCTACGAGCAGTACTTC. This codes for CAGTADSSYEQYF.

V gene TRBV5-8 combines with J gene TRBJ2-3; 8 bases fit TRBD2. Per germline, CDR1 SGHTS and CDR2 YDEGEE. Trimming removed 4 bases from V and 4 bases from J; junction bases left unmatched: 11. The CDR3 runs 16 residues. The CDR3 DNA is TGTGCCAGCAGCCCGGGGGAGCGGGAGTCCGCAGATACGCAGTATTTT. Encoded protein: CASSPGERESADTQYF.

The chain recombines TRBV7-2 with TRBJ1-5; 8 positions agree with TRBD1. The length of the CDR3 is 15 residues. J lost 2 bases, V lost 5 bases, and 5 bases had no gene match. The germline V gene encodes CDR1 SGHTA and CDR2 FQGNSA. In DNA, the CDR3 is TGTGCCAGCAGCAAATCGACAGGGGGCAATCAGCCCCAGCATTTT. Translation: CASSKSTGGNQPQHF.

The chain recombines TRBV5-6 with TRBJ2-1; 7 nucleotides match TRBD2. V dropped 1 base and J dropped 4; count of bases not matched to a gene: 5. The CDR3 contains 15 residues. Germline CDR1 SGHDT, CDR2 YYEEEE. The CDR3 protein is CASSLLGGVYNEQFF. For the CDR3, the DNA is TGTGCCAGCAGCTTGTTGGGGGGGGTTTACAATGAGCAGTTCTTC.

This chain joins TRBV25-1 and TRBJ2-3; TRBD2 is a possible D gene (6 bases). The CDR3 runs to 15 residues. Trimming removed 1 base at V and 6 bases at J, with 14 bases between. Per the germline V gene, CDR1 is MGHDK and CDR2 is SYGVNS. The CDR3 protein is CASSELGTSWDTQYF. The CDR3 DNA reads as TGTGCCAGCAGTGAATTAGGGACTTCCTGGGATACGCAGTATTTT.

This clone has a single count. The J gene is TRBJ1-2, the V gene TRBV30; a possible D gene is TRBD1 (6 bases). The CDR3 contains 12 residues. V lost 5 bases to trimming and J lost 5 bases, with 12 bases between them. The germline CDR1 and CDR2 sequences are GTSNPN and SVGIG (reference sequence). CDR3 in DNA: TGTGCCTGGGGCGGGGGCCTATATGGCTACACCTTC. Its protein is CAWGGGLYGYTF.

The chain recombines TRBV11-2 with TRBJ2-7, with D possibly being TRBD1 (5 bases). Germline V gene sequence: CDR1 SGHAT, CDR2 FQNNGV. The CDR3 runs 15 residues. The V and J ends lost 1 base and 4 bases respectively, with 14 bases between them. Written as DNA, the CDR3 is TGTGCCAGCAGCTTAGGAGCAGGGCGCGGATACGAGCAGTACTTC. Protein product: CASSLGAGRGYEQYF.

This chain connects TRBV5-6 to TRBJ2-2; 12 bases agree with TRBD2. Germline V gives CDR1 SGHDT, CDR2 YYEEEE. The CDR3 runs 16 residues. V dropped 3 bases and J dropped 11; count of bases not matched to a gene: 11. Here the CDR3 DNA reads TGTGCCAGCAGCTCGATGACTAGCGGGAGTGGTGAAGAGCTGTTTTTT. Translating it yields CASSSMTSGSGEELFF.

This sequence joins TRBV9 and TRBJ2-3; 7 bases fit TRBD2. J was trimmed by 3 bases and V by 6 bases; bases with no gene match: 13. This CDR3 comprises 16 residues. Germline CDR1 and CDR2: SGDLS and YYNGEE. CDR3 nucleotide sequence: TGTGCCAGCAATCGAGCGGGATTGTCCTGGACAGATACGCAGTATTTT. Its protein is CASNRAGLSWTDTQYF.

This sequence joins TRBV29-1 and TRBJ1-2, with D unresolved. The CDR3 loop spans 11 amino acids. Trimming shortened V by 4 bases and J by 5 bases, and 8 bases separated the two germline ends. Germline CDR1 reads SQVTM; CDR2 reads ANQGSEA. This CDR3 is CSVAMLYGYTF. CDR3 in DNA: TGCAGCGTTGCCATGTTGTATGGCTACACCTTC.

The V gene is TRBV27, the J gene TRBJ2-5; D is possibly TRBD1 (6 bases). The CDR3 loop spans 15 amino acids. Germline V gives CDR1 MNHEY, CDR2 SMNVEV (reference sequence). V was pared by 4 bases and J by 5 bases, with 17 bases between. The CDR3 here is CASSSGQRNGETQYF. The CDR3 coding sequence is TGTGCCAGCAGTTCCGGACAGAGAAACGGGGAGACCCAGTACTTC.

V and J are TRBV4-3 and TRBJ1-1; the match to TRBD1 covers 9 bases. The CDR3 is 15 amino acids. The ends lost 1 base at V and 8 bases at J; junction bases unmatched: 8. Germline V CDR1 and CDR2: LGHNA, YSLEER. The CDR3 is CASSQVGTGRREAFF. The CDR3 coding sequence is TGCGCCAGCAGCCAAGTAGGGACAGGGAGAAGGGAAGCTTTCTTT.

The chain has TRBV19 and TRBJ2-1, with 7 bases matching TRBD1. V was clipped by 0 bases and J by 1 base; unmatched bases: 3. From germline, CDR1 is LNHDA and CDR2 SQIVND (reference sequence). The CDR3 is made up of 16 amino acids. The CDR3 bases are TGTGCCAGTAGTATAGATCCGACAGGGTCCTACAATGAGCAGTTCTTC. Translating gives CASSIDPTGSYNEQFF.

The J gene is TRBJ2-1, the V gene TRBV28; 9 nucleotides match TRBD1. CDR1 and CDR2 from the germline V gene are MDHEN and SYDVKM. This CDR3 has 16 amino acids. J was trimmed by 4 bases and V by 3 bases; bases with no gene match: 7. The CDR3 DNA reads TGTGCCAGCAGTTTCCTTGGACAGGGGCTTTACAATGAGCAGTTCTTC. Residues: CASSFLGQGLYNEQFF.

This chain connects TRBV6-4 to TRBJ2-1; 8 bases are shared with TRBD2. Germline V lookup: CDR1 MRHNA, CDR2 SNTAGT. The CDR3 is 15 residues long. Trimming at V came to 3 bases and at J to 7 bases, leaving 8 bases not matched to a gene. The CDR3 loop is CASSEIGGGNNEQFF. In DNA, the CDR3 is TGTGCCAGCAGTGAGATCGGGGGGGGGAATAATGAGCAGTTCTTC.

The chain employs TRBV10-3 and TRBJ2-1; D is possibly TRBD1 (6 bases). The V end lost 4 bases, the J end lost 8 bases, and 15 bases lay between the germline ends. This CDR3 contains 14 residues. From germline, CDR1 is ENHRY and CDR2 SYGVKD. CDR3 region: CAISAGGPTDEQFF. The DNA for the CDR3 is TGTGCCATCAGTGCTGGGGGCCCGACAGATGAGCAGTTCTTC.

The chain uses TRBV7-8 and TRBJ1-1; 12 nucleotides line up with TRBD1. Germline CDR1 reads SGHVS; CDR2 reads FQNEAQ. The CDR3 extends over 16 amino acids. V dropped 3 bases and J dropped 4; count of bases not matched to a gene: 6. The CDR3: CASSLGGTGGVTEAFF. In DNA form, the CDR3 reads TGTGCCAGCAGCTTGGGTGGGACAGGGGGCGTCACTGAAGCTTTCTTT. The whole variable domain, remainder taken from reference TRBV7-8 and TRBJ1-1, is GAGVSQSPRYKVAKRGQDVALRCDPISGHVSLFWYQQALGQGPEFLTYFQNEAQLDKSGLPSDRFFAERPEGSVSTLKIQRTQQEDSAVYLCASSLGGTGGVTEAFFGQGTRLTVV.

The chain employs TRBV19 and TRBJ1-5, with D unclear. CDR1 is LNHDA and CDR2 is SQIVND in the germline V gene (reference sequence). V was shortened by 4 bases and J by 0 bases, with 10 bases between the two germline ends. This CDR3 comprises 15 residues. CDR3 protein: CASSRAAYSNQPQHF. CDR3 in DNA: TGTGCCAGTAGTAGGGCAGCCTATAGCAATCAGCCCCAGCATTTT.

The rearrangement joins TRBV6-5 to TRBJ2-7; possible D gene TRBD2, 5 bases. From germline, CDR1 is MNHEY and CDR2 SVGAGI. The V end lost 3 bases, the J end lost 6 bases, and 15 bases lay between the germline ends. CDR3 length equals 14 residues. The CDR3 protein is CASSYTIGAVEQYF. The CDR3 DNA is TGTGCCAGCAGTTATACCATTGGAGCGGTCGAGCAGTACTTC.